The next 26 T cell receptor beta chains were all read from a single sample in a study of CD8+ T cells in alopecia areata. Investigators isolated RNA and reverse transcribed it into cDNA to act as the sequencing template. Repertoires were generated with immunoSEQ multiplex PCR, while TCRdb's copy carries only in-frame clones and drops some. The sample contains 98,000 or so clones, approximately 60% of which appear only once. Sequenced material: CD8+ T cells sorted from blood. The receptors originated from a human donor in good health.

V and J are TRBV29-1 and TRBJ2-5; a possible D gene is TRBD1 (6 bases). Germline V gene data show CDR1 as SQVTM and CDR2 as ANQGSEA. The CDR3 sequence is 16 residues long. Trimming took 7 bases from V and 0 from J, leaving 21 bases between them. This CDR3 reads CSGVLTTGGNQETQYF. Here the CDR3 DNA reads TGCAGCGGCGTACTAACGACAGGTGGGAACCAAGAGACCCAGTACTTC.

This clone was detected only once. The genes are TRBV29-1 and TRBJ2-2; D may correspond to TRBD1 or TRBD2 (5 bases each). CDR3 length equals 13 residues. Trimming took off 7 bases at V and 5 bases at J, with 14 bases between the two ends. Germline V gives CDR1 SQVTM, CDR2 ANQGSEA. The CDR3 bases are TGCAGCGGATTCCAGGGAGTGACCGGGGAGCTGTTTTTT. Protein: CSGFQGVTGELFF.

The J gene is TRBJ2-7, the V gene TRBV25-1; the match to TRBD1 covers 9 bases. This CDR3 has 14 amino acids. From germline, CDR1 is MGHDK and CDR2 SYGVNS. Trimming took 2 bases from V and 5 from J; bases not matched to a gene: 4. Here the CDR3 reads CASSEGQGIHEQYF. The CDR3 DNA reads as TGTGCCAGCAGTGAAGGACAGGGGATCCACGAGCAGTACTTC.

The rearrangement links TRBV19 to TRBJ1-5; D unclear. The V and J ends lost 1 base and 5 bases respectively, with 12 bases between them. Germline-derived CDR1 and CDR2 are LNHDA and SQIVND (reference sequence). The CDR3 loop spans 15 amino acids. The CDR3 region has the DNA TGTGCCAGTAGTATAGGGCGTCGGTCGGATCAGCCCCAGCATTTT. This codes for CASSIGRRSDQPQHF.

V gene TRBV11-2 combines with J gene TRBJ1-1; a weak D match, TRBD1 (6 bases). This CDR3 comprises 16 residues. Trimming removed 2 bases at V and 3 bases at J, with 16 bases between. Germline V CDR1 and CDR2: SGHAT, FQNNGV. The CDR3 DNA reads TGTGCCAGCAGCTTACCTTACAGGGTCGGGGACACTGAAGCTTTCTTT. It codes for CASSLPYRVGDTEAFF.

This chain links TRBV5-6 with TRBJ2-3; D unresolved. The CDR3 sequence is 12 residues long. Germline V gives CDR1 SGHDT, CDR2 YYEEEE. V dropped 5 bases and J dropped 5 bases, with 9 bases sitting between them. The CDR3 loop reads CASRSGLDTQYF. The CDR3 DNA reads TGTGCCAGCAGGTCCGGGTTAGATACGCAGTATTTT.

The chain has TRBV30 and TRBJ1-5, with TRBD1 as a possible D gene (6 bases). With 0 bases removed from V and 7 bases from J, the gap between germline ends came to 13 bases. Germline V lookup: CDR1 GTSNPN, CDR2 SVGIG (reference sequence). The CDR3 loop spans 14 amino acids. CDR3 DNA: TGTGCCTGGAGTGTAGGGGGGCTCTGGCAGCCCCAGCATTTT. Its protein product is CAWSVGGLWQPQHF.

This clone was recorded many times. V and J are TRBV9 and TRBJ1-4; 9 nucleotides line up with TRBD1. Trimming cost V 3 bases and J 6 bases; bases outside gene matches: 6. CDR1 is SGDLS and CDR2 is YYNGEE in the germline V gene. CDR3 length: 15 amino acids. CDR3 in amino acids: CASSARTGADEKLFF. CDR3 DNA: TGTGCCAGCAGCGCACGGACAGGGGCGGATGAAAAACTGTTTTTT.

This rearrangement joins TRBV5-4 to TRBJ1-2; D gene uncertain. The CDR3 is 15 amino acids. The germline CDR1 and CDR2 sequences are SGHNT and YYREEE (reference sequence). Trimming took 1 base from V and 6 from J, leaving 16 bases between them. CDR3 DNA sequence: TGTGCCAGCAGCTTGTGGCCAGGAGGCGGGAATGGCTACACCTTC. Translating gives CASSLWPGGGNGYTF.

This clone was counted only a few times. DNA of the CDR3: TGCGCCAGCAGCCACGGGACAGGCAACACCGGGGAGCTGTTTTTT. Its translation is CASSHGTGNTGELFF. The chain has TRBV4-1 and TRBJ2-2; TRBD1 agrees at 8 bases. Germline CDR1 MGHRA, CDR2 YSYEKL. The ends lost 3 bases at V and 2 bases at J; junction bases unmatched: 2. The CDR3 runs to 15 residues.

The chain is built from TRBV5-4 and TRBJ1-2; 9 bases are a match to TRBD1. With V trimmed by 3 bases and J by 6 bases, 6 bases remained unmatched. From germline, CDR1 is SGHNT and CDR2 YYREEE (reference sequence). The CDR3 runs 14 residues. CDR3 in DNA: TGTGCCAGCAGCTCGGGGACAGGGAGGGATGGCTACACCTTC. Its protein product is CASSSGTGRDGYTF.

Ten or more counts support this clone. The genes are TRBV13 and TRBJ2-3; TRBD2 might be the D (5 bases). This CDR3 comprises 12 residues. The V gene's germline CDR1 is PRHDT and CDR2 FYEKMQ (reference sequence). The germline V and J ends were trimmed by 8 bases and 6 bases, with 12 bases remaining between them. The CDR3: CASAAEGDTQYF. As DNA, the CDR3 is TGTGCCAGCGCGGCAGAGGGCGATACGCAGTATTTT.

The J gene is TRBJ2-5, the V gene TRBV6-6; maybe TRBD1 (6 bases). Germline values: CDR1 MNHNY, CDR2 SVGAGI (reference sequence). Trimming removed 6 bases from V and 1 base from J, with 9 bases in between. This CDR3 has 13 residues. The DNA of the CDR3 is TGTGCCAGCAGGAGGGACACCCAAGAGACCCAGTACTTC. Translated: CASRRDTQETQYF.

This rearrangement joins TRBV14 to TRBJ2-5; D unclear. The CDR3 is 15 amino acids. The germline V gene has CDR1 SGHDN and CDR2 FVKESK. V was pared by 0 bases and J by 5 bases, with 13 bases between. CDR3 sequence reads: CASSQDLAEIETQYF. CDR3 bases: TGTGCCAGCAGCCAAGATCTGGCAGAGATTGAGACCCAGTACTTC.

J is TRBJ2-7 and V is TRBV5-1, with a tentative D call TRBD1 (5 bases). There are 14 residues in the CDR3. Germline assignment: CDR1 SGHRS and CDR2 YFSETQ. Trimming cost V 4 bases and J 3 bases, with 14 bases left between them. The CDR3 sequence is CASSTTAGYYEQYF. The CDR3 DNA reads as TGCGCCAGCAGCACAACGGCAGGGTACTACGAGCAGTACTTC.

This sequence joins TRBV29-1 and TRBJ1-2, with 8 nucleotides matching TRBD1. With V trimmed by 6 bases and J by 7 bases, 7 bases remained unmatched. Looked up from germline, CDR1 is SQVTM and CDR2 is ANQGSEA. The length of the CDR3 is 12 residues. The CDR3 DNA reads TGCAGCGTGGAGGACAGGGAGGGTGGCTACACCTTC. As protein: CSVEDREGGYTF. The whole variable domain, remainder taken from reference TRBV29-1 and TRBJ1-2, is SAVISQKPSRDICQRGTSLTIQCQVDSQVTMMFWYRQQPGQSLTLIATANQGSEATYESGFVIDKFPISRPNLTFSTLTVSNMSPEDSSIYLCSVEDREGGYTFGSGTRLTVV.

V is TRBV2 and J is TRBJ2-1, with 12 nucleotides matching TRBD2. There are 15 residues in the CDR3. Unmatched junction bases numbered 2, after V lost 4 bases and J lost 4 bases. In germline, CDR1 is SNHLY, CDR2 FYNNEI. CDR3 protein: CASSATSGGYNEQFF. CDR3 nucleotides: TGTGCCAGCAGTGCAACTAGCGGGGGGTACAATGAGCAGTTCTTC.

The gene calls are TRBV4-3 and TRBJ2-4; 7 nucleotides agree with TRBD2. Unmatched junction bases numbered 5, after V lost 0 bases and J lost 6 bases. Germline V gene sequence: CDR1 LGHNA, CDR2 YSLEER. The length of the CDR3 is 15 residues. CDR3 bases: TGCGCCAGCAGCCAAGATTTTAGCGGGTCAAACATTCAGTACTTC. Protein: CASSQDFSGSNIQYF.

This chain links TRBV5-5 with TRBJ1-2, with D hard to call. The CDR3 has 14 residues. Germline lookup yields CDR1 SGHKS and CDR2 YYEKEE (reference sequence). Trimming pared 1 base from V and 1 base from J, leaving 8 bases between. This CDR3 reads CASSLRMINYGYTF. CDR3 sequence (DNA): TGTGCCAGCAGCTTGCGCATGATTAACTATGGCTACACCTTC.

The chain joins TRBV25-1 to TRBJ2-5; TRBD1 or TRBD2 may be the D gene (5 bases each). V gave up 6 bases and J gave up 1 base, with 15 bases separating them. Germline V gives CDR1 MGHDK, CDR2 SYGVNS. The CDR3 totals 15 residues. The CDR3 here is CASRYGVGVQETQYF. The CDR3 DNA is TGTGCCAGCAGGTACGGGGTGGGGGTCCAAGAGACCCAGTACTTC.

The rearrangement uses TRBV25-1 and TRBJ2-5; 7 bases are a match to TRBD2. With V trimmed by 6 bases and J by 2 bases, 6 bases remained unmatched. The CDR3 totals 14 residues. Germline V lookup: CDR1 MGHDK, CDR2 SYGVNS. CDR3 DNA sequence: TGTGCCAGCAGCCTTCGAGCGGGGCAAGAGACCCAGTACTTC. Translation: CASSLRAGQETQYF.

The rearrangement uses TRBV4-1 and TRBJ1-2; D is perhaps TRBD1 (5 bases). Germline assignment: CDR1 MGHRA and CDR2 YSYEKL. V dropped 2 bases and J dropped 1 base, with 11 bases sitting between them. The CDR3 sequence is 15 residues long. CDR3 loop: CASSQYRDGNYGYTF. The DNA for the CDR3 is TGCGCCAGCAGCCAATACCGGGACGGTAACTATGGCTACACCTTC.

The chain combines TRBV30 with TRBJ2-2, with D possibly matching TRBD1 (6 bases). The ends were cut back, 1 base at V and 6 bases at J, with 12 bases in the middle. The germline V gene encodes CDR1 GTSNPN and CDR2 SVGIG (reference sequence). CDR3 length: 14 amino acids. The CDR3 coding sequence is TGTGCCTGGAGTGCAGGGACATCCTCCGGGGAGCTGTTTTTT. It specifies CAWSAGTSSGELFF.

The table lists this clone with a few counts. The V call is TRBV28, the J call TRBJ2-5; no firm D call. The better agreement between TRBJ2-7 and the DNA end casts doubt on the J call. The CDR3 loop spans 12 amino acids. Germline lookup yields CDR1 MDHEN and CDR2 SYDVKM. For the CDR3, the DNA is TGTGCCAGCAGTTTTATACCCGACGAGCAGTACTTC. It yields the protein CASSFIPDEQYF.

This clone was observed a handful of times. The chain combines TRBV27 with TRBJ1-5; D uncertain. In germline, CDR1 is MNHEY, CDR2 SMNVEV (reference sequence). V dropped 3 bases and J dropped 0 bases, with 9 bases sitting between them. This CDR3 is 15 amino acids long. The chain's CDR3 is CASSFLGDSNQPQHF. The CDR3 nucleotides read TGTGCCAGCAGTTTCCTTGGGGATAGCAATCAGCCCCAGCATTTT.

The chain has TRBV9 and TRBJ1-2; no reliable D call. The CDR3 extends over 11 amino acids. V lost 5 bases to trimming and J lost 12 bases, with 14 bases between them. CDR1 and CDR2 from the germline V gene are SGDLS and YYNGEE. This chain's CDR3 is CASSSTVGHTF. CDR3 DNA: TGTGCCAGCAGTTCAACAGTTGGGCACACCTTC.